The rows below give T cell receptor beta chains drawn from one sample of a study of post-analysis software for immune sequencing data. TCRdb redid the calling of the PCR reads with MiXCR, one entry per CDR3 protein. The sample lists fewer than 600,000 distinct CDR3 sequences, roughly 45% occurring once. Sequencing input: blood. The receptors shown here come from a girl aged 10 to 17 with multiple sclerosis. The CDR3 runs from the conserved cysteine through the conserved F or W. The D gene is left open where the match is weak. A clone size is listed for some rows: how often the clone was seen (once, few, many), or a class if it is expanded.

d_call: .
j_call: TRBJ1-1
v_call: TRBV7-9
cdr3_length: 13
clone_size: few
cdr3_aa: CASSHLQGTEAFF
cdr3_nt: TGTGCCAGCAGCCACCTCCAGGGCACTGAAGCTTTCTTT

d_call: TRBD1
j_call: TRBJ2-7
v_call: TRBV20-1
cdr3_length: 13
clone_size: few
cdr3_aa: CSARGRDSYEQYF
cdr3_nt: TGCAGTGCTAGAGGTAGGGACAGCTACGAGCAGTACTTC

d_call: .
j_call: TRBJ2-3
v_call: TRBV12-3/TRBV12-4
cdr3_length: 14
clone_size: .
cdr3_aa: CASSSGRSTDTEYF
cdr3_nt: TGTGCCAGCAGTTCGGGACGAAGCACAGATACGGAGTATTTT

d_call: TRBD2
j_call: TRBJ2-1
v_call: TRBV3-1
cdr3_length: 18
clone_size: .
cdr3_aa: CASSHDPGLGTMDNEQFF
cdr3_nt: TGTGCCAGCAGCCACGATCCGGGACTAGGGACTATGGACAATGAGCAGTTCTTC

d_call: TRBD1
j_call: TRBJ1-5
v_call: TRBV15
cdr3_length: 16
clone_size: few
cdr3_aa: CATSPTGTGFGQPQHF
cdr3_nt: TGTGCCACCAGCCCGACCGGGACAGGGTTTGGACAGCCCCAGCATTTT

d_call: .
j_call: TRBJ1-5
v_call: TRBV6-1
cdr3_length: 15
clone_size: .
cdr3_aa: CASSDYRVGNQPQHF
cdr3_nt: TGTGCCAGCAGTGATTACAGGGTCGGCAATCAGCCCCAGCATTTT

d_call: .
j_call: TRBJ1-2
v_call: TRBV2
cdr3_length: 12
clone_size: .
cdr3_aa: CASTGVRDGYTF
cdr3_nt: TGTGCCAGCACCGGGGTCCGAGACGGCTACACCTTC

d_call: TRBD2
j_call: TRBJ2-1
v_call: TRBV4-2
cdr3_length: 15
clone_size: .
cdr3_aa: CASSPLAGATNEQFF
cdr3_nt: TGTGCCAGCAGCCCCTTAGCGGGAGCTACCAATGAGCAGTTCTTC

d_call: TRBD2
j_call: TRBJ2-6
v_call: TRBV5-1
cdr3_length: 16
clone_size: .
cdr3_aa: CASFGLAHSGANVLTF
cdr3_nt: TGCGCCAGCTTCGGACTAGCCCACTCTGGGGCCAACGTCCTGACTTTC

d_call: .
j_call: TRBJ2-2
v_call: TRBV10-3
cdr3_length: 14
clone_size: .
cdr3_aa: CAIRGESYTGELFF
cdr3_nt: TGTGCCATCCGGGGCGAATCCTACACCGGGGAGCTGTTTTTT

d_call: .
j_call: TRBJ2-7
v_call: TRBV20-1
cdr3_length: 13
clone_size: few
cdr3_aa: CSASVDSLNEQYF
cdr3_nt: TGCAGTGCTAGCGTCGACTCCCTGAACGAGCAGTACTTC

d_call: .
j_call: TRBJ1-1
v_call: TRBV27
cdr3_length: 13
clone_size: few
cdr3_aa: CASSKGGNTEAFF
cdr3_nt: TGTGCCAGCAGCAAGGGAGGGAACACTGAAGCTTTCTTT

d_call: TRBD2
j_call: TRBJ2-1
v_call: TRBV7-2
cdr3_length: 18
clone_size: .
cdr3_aa: CASSLKSGLAGGYNEQFF
cdr3_nt: TGTGCCAGCAGCTTAAAATCCGGGCTAGCGGGAGGTTACAATGAGCAGTTCTTC

d_call: .
j_call: TRBJ2-1
v_call: TRBV7-2
cdr3_length: 15
clone_size: once
cdr3_aa: CASLSGGLSYNEQFF
cdr3_nt: TGTGCCAGCCTCTCGGGGGGCCTGTCCTACAATGAGCAGTTCTTC

d_call: TRBD1
j_call: TRBJ1-2
v_call: TRBV7-9
cdr3_length: 15
clone_size: .
cdr3_aa: CASSLEGTGGKDYTF
cdr3_nt: TGTGCCAGCAGCTTAGAAGGGACAGGGGGCAAAGACTACACCTTC

d_call: .
j_call: TRBJ1-4
v_call: TRBV13
cdr3_length: 16
clone_size: .
cdr3_aa: CASSLAESRRGGKLFF
cdr3_nt: TGTGCCAGCAGCTTAGCAGAATCGCGCCGAGGGGGGAAACTGTTTTTT

d_call: TRBD1
j_call: TRBJ1-2
v_call: TRBV20-1
cdr3_length: 14
clone_size: few
cdr3_aa: CSARQPGQGALYTF
cdr3_nt: TGCAGTGCTAGACAACCGGGACAGGGGGCTCTATACACCTTC

d_call: .
j_call: TRBJ2-7
v_call: TRBV28
cdr3_length: 13
clone_size: many
cdr3_aa: CASSLSPSYEQYF
cdr3_nt: TGTGCCAGCAGCTTAAGCCCTTCCTACGAGCAGTACTTC

d_call: .
j_call: TRBJ2-3
v_call: TRBV28
cdr3_length: 14
clone_size: .
cdr3_aa: CASSLPGGTDTQYF
cdr3_nt: TGTGCCAGCAGTTTACCAGGGGGGACAGATACGCAGTATTTT

d_call: TRBD2
j_call: TRBJ2-7
v_call: TRBV4-1
cdr3_length: 15
clone_size: .
cdr3_aa: CASSQVPTSGYEQYF
cdr3_nt: TGCGCCAGCAGCCAAGTCCCGACTAGCGGATACGAGCAGTACTTC

d_call: TRBD1
j_call: TRBJ1-2
v_call: TRBV20-1
cdr3_length: 13
clone_size: .
cdr3_aa: CSASDRGYWGYTF
cdr3_nt: TGCAGTGCGTCGGACAGGGGGTATTGGGGCTACACCTTC

d_call: .
j_call: TRBJ2-5
v_call: TRBV4-1
cdr3_length: 16
clone_size: few
cdr3_aa: CASSQLSAPLQETQYF
cdr3_nt: TGCGCCAGCAGCCAACTGTCAGCTCCCCTTCAAGAGACCCAGTACTTC

d_call: .
j_call: TRBJ2-5
v_call: TRBV7-6
cdr3_length: 16
clone_size: .
cdr3_aa: CASSLQGSYPQETQYF
cdr3_nt: TGTGCCAGCAGCTTACAGGGGTCGTATCCCCAAGAGACCCAGTACTTC

d_call: TRBD1
j_call: TRBJ2-7
v_call: TRBV20-1
cdr3_length: 12
clone_size: few
cdr3_aa: CSAGDRDAEQYF
cdr3_nt: TGCAGTGCTGGGGACAGGGACGCCGAGCAGTACTTC

d_call: TRBD2
j_call: TRBJ2-1
v_call: TRBV4-2
cdr3_length: 16
clone_size: few
cdr3_aa: CASSQDLASGRAGQFF
cdr3_nt: TGTGCCAGCAGCCAAGATTTGGCTAGCGGGAGGGCCGGGCAGTTCTTC

d_call: TRBD1
j_call: TRBJ1-5
v_call: TRBV20-1
cdr3_length: 18
clone_size: .
cdr3_aa: CSARPPGQGVYSNQPQHF
cdr3_nt: TGCAGTGCCCGCCCTCCGGGACAGGGGGTATATAGCAATCAGCCCCAGCATTTT

d_call: .
j_call: TRBJ2-4
v_call: TRBV11-2
cdr3_length: 17
clone_size: .
cdr3_aa: CASSFFPAGATKNIQYF
cdr3_nt: TGTGCCAGCAGCTTTTTCCCGGCAGGGGCAACCAAAAACATTCAGTACTTC

d_call: .
j_call: TRBJ1-2
v_call: TRBV20-1
cdr3_length: 17
clone_size: .
cdr3_aa: CSARDGVRRRLLNGYTF
cdr3_nt: TGCAGTGCTAGAGATGGGGTCCGGCGACGACTTCTAAATGGCTACACCTTC

d_call: TRBD2
j_call: TRBJ2-7
v_call: TRBV20-1
cdr3_length: 13
clone_size: .
cdr3_aa: CSAGKAGADEQYF
cdr3_nt: TGCAGTGCTGGAAAAGCGGGAGCCGACGAGCAGTACTTC

d_call: TRBD1
j_call: TRBJ2-1
v_call: TRBV18
cdr3_length: 18
clone_size: .
cdr3_aa: CASSPLEYRDRGGNEQFF
cdr3_nt: TGTGCCAGCTCACCACTCGAGTACCGGGACAGGGGTGGTAATGAGCAGTTCTTC

d_call: TRBD1
j_call: TRBJ1-6
v_call: TRBV5-1
cdr3_length: 15
clone_size: .
cdr3_aa: CASRPPGGRNSPLHF
cdr3_nt: TGCGCCAGCAGGCCGCCAGGGGGTCGGAATTCACCCCTCCACTTT

d_call: .
j_call: TRBJ2-3
v_call: TRBV7-2
cdr3_length: 15
clone_size: few
cdr3_aa: CASSLVSLRTDTQYF
cdr3_nt: TGTGCCAGCAGCTTAGTGTCCTTGCGCACAGATACGCAGTATTTT

d_call: TRBD1
j_call: TRBJ1-6
v_call: TRBV6-5
cdr3_length: 15
clone_size: .
cdr3_aa: CASTRGTGNNSPLHF
cdr3_nt: TGTGCCAGCACCAGGGGGACAGGGAATAATTCACCCCTCCACTTT

d_call: .
j_call: TRBJ2-7
v_call: TRBV4-3
cdr3_length: 17
clone_size: .
cdr3_aa: CASSQDLDTRQPYEQYF
cdr3_nt: TGCGCCAGCAGCCAAGATCTTGACACGCGGCAGCCCTACGAGCAGTACTTC

d_call: TRBD1
j_call: TRBJ1-5
v_call: TRBV27
cdr3_length: 15
clone_size: few
cdr3_aa: CATARTGVGNQPQHF
cdr3_nt: TGTGCCACCGCCCGCACAGGGGTCGGCAATCAGCCCCAGCATTTT

d_call: TRBD1
j_call: TRBJ1-4
v_call: TRBV5-1
cdr3_length: 14
clone_size: .
cdr3_aa: CASSLGTGNEKRFF
cdr3_nt: TGCGCCAGCAGCTTGGGGACAGGGAATGAAAAACGGTTTTTT

d_call: .
j_call: TRBJ2-7
v_call: TRBV4-1
cdr3_length: 15
clone_size: .
cdr3_aa: CASSQEPSGVYEQYF
cdr3_nt: TGCGCCAGCAGCCAAGAACCCAGCGGAGTCTACGAGCAGTACTTC

d_call: .
j_call: TRBJ1-2
v_call: TRBV12-3/TRBV12-4
cdr3_length: 13
clone_size: .
cdr3_aa: CASSLKGRYGYTF
cdr3_nt: TGTGCCAGCAGTTTAAAGGGCCGCTATGGCTACACCTTC

d_call: TRBD1
j_call: TRBJ2-5
v_call: TRBV7-9
cdr3_length: 14
clone_size: .
cdr3_aa: CARSSSTGLETQYF
cdr3_nt: TGTGCCAGAAGCTCATCGACAGGGTTGGAGACCCAGTACTTC

d_call: TRBD2
j_call: TRBJ2-5
v_call: TRBV12-3/TRBV12-4
cdr3_length: 14
clone_size: few
cdr3_aa: CASSWTSGRETQYF
cdr3_nt: TGTGCCAGCAGTTGGACTAGCGGGAGAGAGACCCAGTACTTC

d_call: .
j_call: TRBJ2-7
v_call: TRBV7-6
cdr3_length: 16
clone_size: .
cdr3_aa: CASSLVWGSSTYEQYF
cdr3_nt: TGTGCCAGCAGCTTAGTTTGGGGGAGCTCAACCTACGAGCAGTACTTC

d_call: TRBD1
j_call: TRBJ1-5
v_call: TRBV5-1
cdr3_length: 16
clone_size: few
cdr3_aa: CASSLRGQGPGQPQHF
cdr3_nt: TGCGCCAGCAGCTTGCGGGGACAGGGACCCGGACAGCCCCAGCATTTT

d_call: .
j_call: TRBJ2-4
v_call: TRBV5-6
cdr3_length: 18
clone_size: few
cdr3_aa: CASSLGAPSNIAKNIQYF
cdr3_nt: TGTGCCAGCAGCTTGGGGGCCCCTAGTAACATAGCCAAAAACATTCAGTACTTC

d_call: .
j_call: TRBJ1-6
v_call: TRBV20-1
cdr3_length: 13
clone_size: .
cdr3_aa: CSAADSLNSPLHF
cdr3_nt: TGCAGTGCCGCGGACAGCCTTAATTCACCCCTCCACTTT

d_call: TRBD1
j_call: TRBJ2-7
v_call: TRBV20-1
cdr3_length: 16
clone_size: few
cdr3_aa: CSARDTRTGGVNEQYF
cdr3_nt: TGCAGTGCTAGAGATACCAGGACAGGGGGTGTAAACGAGCAGTACTTC

d_call: TRBD1
j_call: TRBJ1-2
v_call: TRBV28
cdr3_length: 14
clone_size: .
cdr3_aa: CASRTGQGNYGYTF
cdr3_nt: TGTGCCAGCAGGACAGGGCAGGGTAACTATGGCTACACCTTC

d_call: .
j_call: TRBJ1-4
v_call: TRBV6-2/TRBV6-3
cdr3_length: 15
clone_size: few
cdr3_aa: CASRPIGAKNEKLFF
cdr3_nt: TGTGCCAGCAGACCCATCGGGGCAAAGAATGAAAAACTGTTTTTT

d_call: .
j_call: TRBJ2-2
v_call: TRBV20-1
cdr3_length: 14
clone_size: .
cdr3_aa: CSARPAGSPGELFF
cdr3_nt: TGCAGTGCTAGACCGGCCGGGAGCCCCGGGGAGCTGTTTTTT

d_call: .
j_call: TRBJ1-2
v_call: TRBV4-1
cdr3_length: 16
clone_size: .
cdr3_aa: CASSQDQGAYYYGYTF
cdr3_nt: TGCGCCAGCAGCCAAGATCAGGGCGCCTACTATTATGGCTACACCTTC

d_call: TRBD1
j_call: TRBJ2-1
v_call: TRBV20-1
cdr3_length: 14
clone_size: few
cdr3_aa: CSGTGGLRYNEQFF
cdr3_nt: TGCAGTGGCACAGGGGGTCTCCGGTACAATGAGCAGTTCTTC

d_call: TRBD1
j_call: TRBJ2-3
v_call: TRBV5-4
cdr3_length: 15
clone_size: .
cdr3_aa: CASRAGTGSTDTQYF
cdr3_nt: TGTGCCAGCAGGGCCGGGACAGGGTCGACAGATACGCAGTATTTT

d_call: .
j_call: TRBJ1-1
v_call: TRBV5-1
cdr3_length: 15
clone_size: .
cdr3_aa: CASSFQHGTNTEAFF
cdr3_nt: TGCGCCAGCAGCTTCCAACACGGGACAAACACTGAAGCTTTCTTT

d_call: .
j_call: TRBJ1-2
v_call: TRBV9
cdr3_length: 15
clone_size: .
cdr3_aa: CASSVEPKTNYGYTF
cdr3_nt: TGTGCCAGCAGCGTAGAACCGAAAACAAACTATGGCTACACCTTC

d_call: .
j_call: TRBJ2-3
v_call: TRBV9
cdr3_length: 13
clone_size: .
cdr3_aa: CASSVGVTDTQYF
cdr3_nt: TGTGCCAGCAGCGTAGGGGTGACAGATACGCAGTATTTT

d_call: .
j_call: TRBJ1-5
v_call: TRBV12-3/TRBV12-4
cdr3_length: 13
clone_size: once
cdr3_aa: CASTVSGDQPQHF
cdr3_nt: TGTGCCAGCACGGTGTCAGGGGATCAGCCCCAGCATTTT